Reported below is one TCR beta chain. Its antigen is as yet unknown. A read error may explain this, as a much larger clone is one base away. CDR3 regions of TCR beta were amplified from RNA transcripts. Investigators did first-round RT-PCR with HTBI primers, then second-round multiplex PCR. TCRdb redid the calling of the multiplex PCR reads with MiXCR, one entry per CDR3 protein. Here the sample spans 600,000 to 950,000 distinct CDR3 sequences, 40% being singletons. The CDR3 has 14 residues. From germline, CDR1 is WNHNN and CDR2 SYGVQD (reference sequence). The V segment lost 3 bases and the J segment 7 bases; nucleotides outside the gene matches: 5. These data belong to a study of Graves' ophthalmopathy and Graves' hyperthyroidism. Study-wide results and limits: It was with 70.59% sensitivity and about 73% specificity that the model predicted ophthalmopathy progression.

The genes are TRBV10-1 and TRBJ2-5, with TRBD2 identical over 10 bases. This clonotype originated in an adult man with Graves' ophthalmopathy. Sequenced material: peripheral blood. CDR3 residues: CASSELAGRGTQYF. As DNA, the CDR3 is TGCGCCAGCAGTGAACTAGCGGGAAGGGGGACCCAGTACTTC.